This T cell receptor beta chain was obtained from a study of T cell changes during pregnancy in multiple sclerosis. The data were produced by immunoSEQ multiplex PCR, yet TCRdb's version contains in-frame clones alone and is incomplete. The sample contains about 53,000 clones, 85% to 90% of which appear only once. Trimming cost V 5 bases and J 0 bases, with 11 bases left between them. Germline CDR1 and CDR2: MNHEY and SMNVEV (reference sequence). The CDR3 is 14 residues long. The clonotype originates from a female donor in good health, enrolled as a control in a pregnancy study. V usage is TRBV27 and J usage is TRBJ2-7; the D gene is possibly TRBD1 (6 bases). Here the sequenced sample was peripheral blood, taken after pregnancy. The CDR3 DNA follows: TGTGCCAGCAGTCCCGGGACAACCTCCTACGAGCAGTACTTC. This translates into CASSPGTTSYEQYF.